This paragraph covers one T cell receptor (beta chain) sequence. The antigen it recognizes is unknown. Its ends do not fully match the called genes, so a read error is possible. The CDR3 contains 13 residues, cysteine and phenylalanine counted. Left in the record is the CDR3 DNA by itself, 39 bases read in frame from the first base. Receptors were amplified or captured by multiplex PCR. Data came from an Illumina HiSeq 4000. iRepertoire HTBI primers and Arm-PCR amplification of CDR3 regions were used to construct TCR beta libraries. Before sequencing, the PCR products underwent gel purification. Processing in the source paper ran as follows. Across samples, around 62 TRBV and 13 to 15 TRBJ segments were identified and used for gene usage analysis of CDR3 amino acid clonotypes. Filtered high-quality paired reads were merged into contigs using COPE and FqMerger. BLAST was used to align contigs to IMGT TRBV, TRBD and TRBJ reference genes, with CDR3 defined following IMGT. Clonotypes above 0.1% frequency were classified as highly expanded clones. Shannon entropy was used to measure repertoire diversity, and the Gini coefficient was used to measure V-J evenness. Public clonotypes were defined as clonotypes shared by more than one individual. TCRdb itself trimmed the public reads at Q25 with fastp, ran MiXCR and retained productive beta chains. Rows are unified per CDR3 protein, each entry keeping the most common DNA and genes. The V and J calls follow TCRdb's processing rather than the paper's. The sample records 700,000 or so distinct CDR3 sequences, around 30% of which are singletons. The ten largest clones add up to roughly 46% of the sample.

The sample's time point label is to be understood as: persistent/refractory GD, antithyroid drugs over 5 years with positive TRAb. For both TCR sequencing and RNA sequencing, RNA was extracted from PBMCs in TRIzol. Graves' disease was diagnosed according to American Thyroid Association guidelines. Patients for the study were recruited at an endocrinology department in Xi'an, China. From each patient, around 9.3 milliliters of peripheral blood was collected into an EDTA anticoagulant tube. Ficoll Paque Plus density gradient separation was used to isolate PBMCs, and no additional T cell sorting was done. An Agilent 2100 Bioanalyzer and agarose gel were used to assess RNA quality, and a NanoDrop 2000 was used to measure RNA concentration. These data come from a study of regulatory T cells in long-lasting Graves disease (dated by TCRdb to the early 2020s). Regarding the study in general: Persistent Graves' disease meant more than 5 years of antithyroid drug treatment with TSH receptor autoantibodies that stayed positive. A total of 33 samples were covered by TCR sequencing, comprising about 13 persistent and around 20 newly diagnosed Graves' disease patients. On average, persistent Graves' disease patients in the clinical cohort had been on antithyroid drugs for approximately ten years. Peripheral blood TCR sequencing and RNA sequencing compared persistent Graves' disease patients with newly diagnosed Graves' disease patients. The study was conducted in China and was registered as a clinical trial.

Broad study findings and their caveats: TRBV28, TRBJ1-2 and TRBJ2-5 were preferentially used in persistent disease, while TRBV20-1 and TRBJ2-1 were favored in newly diagnosed disease. Only peripheral blood was studied, because thyroid tissue, the primary lesion, was inaccessible. Patients with persistent disease shared more public clonotypes (roughly 2,900) than newly diagnosed patients did (about 970). The small sample size was acknowledged by the authors as a limitation that may reduce accuracy. Lower TCR Shannon entropy and fewer highly expanded clones were observed in persistent Graves' disease patients than in newly diagnosed patients, which suggested clonal expansion. Sequencing and analysis were restricted to the TCR beta chain.

The specimen comprised peripheral blood mononuclear cells (PBMCs), sampled when the disease was refractory, from a patient treated with antithyroid drugs. The sequence was obtained from a female donor with Graves disease. Recombination linked TRBV12-3 or TRBV12-4 to TRBJ2-7; the D segment could be TRBD1, given 6 matching bases. The CDR3 sequence is CASRAGQSYERYF. The sequenced DNA: TGTGCCAGCAGGGCTGGACAGAGCTACGAGCGGTACTTC.